Listed below are T cell receptor beta chains from one sample, sequenced in a study of OX40 agonist ivuxolimab in advanced cancers. TCRdb's copy holds only in-frame clones and misses some; the assay was immunoSEQ multiplex PCR. The table lists about 38,000 clones, around 92% of them singletons, with about a tenth in the top ten. Sequencing was performed on CD4+ or CD8+ T cells sorted from blood, taken in a trial of the OX40 agonist ivuxolimab. The origin of the receptors is an adult with an advanced solid tumor such as melanoma, head and neck, liver or kidney cancer. CDR3s leave out the opening cysteine and the closing phenylalanine or tryptophan. Rows give clone size only sometimes, using once, few, many, or a class for an expanded clone.

J	V	size	CDR3
TRBJ2-1	TRBV5-6	once	ASSFSGGNEQF
TRBJ1-2	TRBV7-9	-	ASSPTGTGIYGYT
TRBJ1-2	TRBV6-6	-	ASIVTPTGGGGYT
TRBJ2-5	TRBV6-6	-	ASSYSGGPLETQY
TRBJ2-3	TRBV5-1	once	ASSWTSTDTQY
TRBJ1-5	TRBV10-2	-	ASRARQGGQPQH
TRBJ2-7	TRBV28	-	ASTPTGGSRYEQY
TRBJ1-2	TRBV7-9	-	ASSLGGTNYGYT
TRBJ2-1	TRBV4-1	-	ASSQDPYYNRDEQF
TRBJ2-3	TRBV6-5	-	ASKAGGYSTDTQY
TRBJ1-1	TRBV6-1	-	ASSETGGNTEAF
TRBJ2-1	TRBV27	-	ASSFSGLAGYEQF
TRBJ2-3	TRBV19	-	ASSIWTSGKHTQY
TRBJ2-5	TRBV5-1	-	ASSYQETQY
TRBJ2-1	TRBV19	-	ASSINSGNEQF
TRBJ2-2	TRBV6-5	-	ASRPQATGELF
TRBJ1-2	TRBV19	-	ASSIGGRQNYGYT
TRBJ1-2	TRBV9	-	ASSAPIVGANGYT
TRBJ2-3	TRBV28	-	ASTWGSGSLDTQY